This section outlines one T cell receptor (beta chain) sequence together with its context. Which antigen it targets is not known. Base-call qualities are not available, and no considerably larger clone is one nucleotide away. This specimen's time point label, interpreted: baseline pretreatment blood. The intended sense of this specimen's treatment or condition label: 15 Gy SBRT to primary tumor, nephrectomy 4 weeks later. To follow tumor-enriched clonotypes, peripheral blood was collected serially from radiation-treated patients at baseline and again at 2 weeks and 4 weeks after SBRT. Renal cell carcinoma with clear cell pathology was present in all patients. The QIAamp DNA Blood Mini Kit (Qiagen) was used to prepare genomic DNA for TCR sequencing. Samples were included in the analyses only if all quality control checks were passed. The germline V gene specifies SQVTM as CDR1 and ANQGSEA as CDR2. The CDR3 measures 12 amino acids from cysteine to phenylalanine. Only CDR3 DNA remains: 36 bases, in frame from the first base. V drops 4 bases and J drops 3 bases, leaving 9 bases in between.

This specimen comes from a study of radiation and T cells in renal cell carcinoma (TCRdb year 2020). Study-wide context: Samples came from a clinical trial, in which primary renal cell carcinomas received 15 Gy stereotactic body radiation therapy followed by nephrectomy 4 weeks later. A total of under 60 samples underwent TCR beta sequencing, made up of approximately 26 tumors and about 27 peripheral blood samples. Across all 50 or so samples, 4,016,671 unique CDR3 nucleotide sequences encoding about 2.4 million unique CDR3 amino acid sequences were identified.

TCR beta libraries were generated from genomic DNA with the immunoSEQ kit, following the manufacturer's recommendations. Library preparation used a first multiplex PCR with proprietary primers, then a second PCR adding unique barcodes, with bead cleanups after each round. Each sample batch included a kit-provided positive control reaction and a negative control reaction. The final libraries underwent checking on an Agilent 4200 TapeStation D1000 ScreenTape, volumetric pooling, and quantification by qPCR. Sequencing ran on an Illumina NextSeq500 with a MidOutput 150-cycle cartridge, using 156 Read1 and 15 Index1 cycles with kit custom primers. The pooled library was loaded at approximately 1 pM with a roughly 20% PhiX control spike-in. As for the authors' bioinformatics: The vendor-processed data were analyzed in R, and a clonotype was defined as all T cells that share the same CDR3 nucleotide sequence. For clone abundance analyses, frequencies were normalized to the 10,000 most abundant clones in each sample. Public T cell clones, averaging fewer than five per sample, were removed before analysis. An abundance difference of at least 32-fold between compartments was the criterion for calling clonotypes tumor-enriched or baseline blood-enriched. Clonotypes expanded or contracted between blood time points were identified with a beta-binomial differential abundance model. Similarity between tumor and blood repertoires was quantified using the Baroni-Urbani and Buser coefficient, and groups were compared with two-tailed Wilcoxon tests in R. The immuneACCESS repertoire file appears here via TCRdb, limited to in-frame rearrangements. These files lack a portion of the clones; in checked studies, under half of the deficit traces to unresolved V genes, and the cause of the others is not known. The V and J calls and clone size are taken from that table; D and trimming were inferred from the DNA. The sample contains approximately 110,000 clones, approximately 82% of them found a single time. About 3% of the sample is held by the ten biggest clonotypes.

The full study reports these points: Top tumor clonotypes rose in blood from baseline to 2 weeks post-radiation, then contracted by 4 weeks, suggesting transient expansion of tumor-resident clones. Tracking of blood repertoire dynamics stopped at approximately 4 weeks after treatment, with no follow-up past that point. Because pretreatment tumor biopsies were not available, the baseline intratumoral presence of clonotypes could not be determined. Because the trial had a single-armed design, the trial could not examine how radiation dose or scheduling affected the TCR repertoire.

This receptor chain uses TRBV29-1 and TRBJ1-1; no D gene call is confident. The sequence was obtained from a woman in her sixties or seventies with renal cell carcinoma. Sequencing was performed on blood, taken from a patient whose treatment included radiotherapy and nephrectomy. In nucleotide form, the sequence is TGCAGCGTTGTCCCAGCGGACACTGAAGCTTTCTTT. Its amino acids are CSVVPADTEAFF.